One sample yielded the 26 T cell receptor beta chains listed below, sequenced in a study of tumor-infiltrating lymphocytes in primary liver carcinoma. Alongside blood RNA obtained from unsorted whole blood, germline DNA was also extracted. TCR beta cDNA was reverse-transcribed from about 500 ng of total RNA. The reaction used a constant-region primer and ProtoScript II reverse transcriptase. Three-round nested multiplex PCR performed with slightly modified ARM-PCR produced the TCR beta libraries. In the first two PCR rounds, TRBV1-TRBV30 forward primers were paired with a C-beta reverse primer, and each round lasted approximately 10 cycles. Using its own MiXCR run on the multiplex PCR reads, TCRdb lists one record per CDR3 protein. The sample has some 320,000 distinct CDR3 sequences, more than 55% seen once. The sequenced material came from peripheral blood. Every receptor here comes from a man aged 35-49 years with primary liver carcinoma and hepatitis B virus infection.

This clonotype was observed at least ten times. The genes are TRBV29-1 and TRBJ2-7; TRBD2 matches at 8 bases. This CDR3 region has 12 residues. CDR1 is SQVTM, CDR2 ANQGSEA, per germline. The CDR3 coding sequence is TGCTCATTCTGGGGGTCGGGGGGGGAGCAGTACTTC. Its protein is CSFWGSGGEQYF.

As to this clonotype: One junction end does not reproduce the germline sequence, and a read error may be involved. V usage is TRBV5-4 and J usage is TRBJ1-2; tentatively, D is TRBD1 (6 bases). The V gene's germline CDR1 is SGHNT and CDR2 YYREEE (reference sequence). CDR3 length: 15 amino acids. This chain's CDR3 is CASSPSADGGYGYAF. DNA of the CDR3: TGTGCCAGCAGCCCGTCAGCGGACGGGGGCTATGGCTACGCCTTC.

On this clonotype: Relative to the germline gene, one junction end is altered; a read error may explain this. CDR3 sequence reads: CASSLARGQGNEKFF. The CDR3 bases are TGTGCCAGCAGCTTAGCGCGAGGGCAGGGCAATGAGAAGTTCTTC. The V call is TRBV11-1, the J call TRBJ2-1, with D possibly called TRBD1 or TRBD2 (5 bases each). This CDR3 has 15 amino acids. Germline values: CDR1 SGHAT, CDR2 FQDESV (reference sequence). Based on the CDR3 plus reference TRBV11-1 and TRBJ2-1, the full variable domain is EAEVAQSPRYKITEKSQAVAFWCDPISGHATLYWYRQILGQGPELLVQFQDESVVDDSQLPKDRFSAERLKGVDSTLKIQPAELGDSAMYLCASSLARGQGNEKFFGPGTRLTVL.

A word on this clonotype: A much bigger clone sits one base away, suggesting this may be a read error. The V and J genes are TRBV6-5 and TRBJ1-2; TRBD1 matches at 8 bases. V shed 0 bases, J shed 3 bases, and the junction held 3 bases outside the gene matches. Per germline, CDR1 MNHEY and CDR2 SVGAGI. CDR3 length equals 15 residues. The CDR3 loop reads CASSYSQGAHYGYTF. CDR3 nucleotide sequence: TGTGCCAGCAGTTACTCCCAGGGGGCTCACTATGGCTACACCTTC.

This clonotype was seen only once. The chain couples TRBV30 to TRBJ2-2, with 10 bases matching TRBD2. The germline V gene has CDR1 GTSNPN and CDR2 SVGIG (reference sequence). Trimming cost V 7 bases and J 6 bases; bases outside gene matches: 5. This CDR3 is 13 amino acids long. The CDR3 DNA sequence: TGTGCCTTACTAGCGGGACTGTCCGGGGAGCTGTTTTTT. It specifies CALLAGLSGELFF.

This chain joins TRBV11-2 and TRBJ2-1; possible D gene TRBD1, 6 bases. Trimming shortened V by 5 bases and J by 9 bases, and 23 bases separated the two germline ends. The CDR3 spans 16 residues. Germline assignment: CDR1 SGHAT and CDR2 FQNNGV. The CDR3 sequence is CASSLRGGNGIGEQFF. The CDR3 DNA is TGTGCCAGCAGCCTCAGGGGTGGCAATGGTATTGGTGAGCAGTTCTTC.

In the case of this clonotype: A much bigger clone sits one base away, suggesting this may be a read error. This rearrangement joins TRBV24-1 to TRBJ2-3, with D uncertain. CDR1 and CDR2 (germline): KGHDR, SFDVKD. This CDR3 has 16 amino acids. The CDR3 region is CATCDLAFGGTDTQYF. The DNA for the CDR3 is TGTGCCACCTGTGATCTGGCATTTGGCGGCACAGATACGCAGTATTTT.

Comments on this clonotype: This clone may be a read error of a much larger clone one base away. The chain employs TRBV4-2 and TRBJ1-2; D gene uncertain. This CDR3 is built from 16 residues. CDR1 is LGHNA, CDR2 YNFKEQ, per germline. V was cut by 0 bases and J by 2 bases, with 13 bases left in between. The CDR3 DNA is TGTGCCAGCAGCCAAGATTTCGGCAGCGAAAACTATGGCTACACCTTC. It translates to CASSQDFGSENYGYTF.

As concerns this clonotype: One junction end does not reproduce the germline sequence, and a read error may be involved. The chain recombines TRBV14 with TRBJ2-7, with a tentative D call TRBD2 (6 bases). The CDR3 spans 21 residues. Germline values: CDR1 SGHDN, CDR2 FVKESK. The CDR3 DNA reads as TGTGCCAGCAGTCAATCCTTTGTGGGAGGACGGTCTCGGAACACGACCTACCAGCAGTACTTC. Translation gives CASSQSFVGGRSRNTTYQQYF.

For this clonotype: This may arise from a read error, as a much more abundant clone is one base away. The chain combines TRBV6-2 or TRBV6-3 with TRBJ2-3; 7 nucleotides line up with TRBD2. CDR1 is MNHEY, CDR2 SVGEGT, per germline. V gave up 4 bases and J gave up 8 bases; unmatched junction bases: 6. There are 13 residues in the CDR3. The CDR3 DNA follows: TGTGCCAGCAGTTTCGGACTAGTGGGTACGCAGTATTTT. Amino acid sequence: CASSFGLVGTQYF.

V usage is TRBV7-9 and J usage is TRBJ2-3; TRBD2 aligns across 9 bases. The CDR3 has 15 amino acids. The V gene end was trimmed by 4 bases and the J gene end by 8 bases; junction bases not matched to a gene: 10. Germline V lookup: CDR1 SEHNR, CDR2 FQNEAQ (reference sequence). DNA of the CDR3: TGTGCCAGCAGCTCCCCCGGGACTAGCTCCGGTACGCAGTATTTT. Its protein product is CASSSPGTSSGTQYF.

This clonotype was seen just once. A read error may be the cause here, since a much bigger clone is one base away. V gene TRBV12-3 or TRBV12-4 combines with J gene TRBJ2-1, with a weak D call TRBD1 (5 bases). The CDR3 length is 14 residues. CDR3 nucleotides: TGTGCCAACAGTTTACGACAGCTAAACAATGAGCAGTTCTTC. It translates to CANSLRQLNNEQFF.

A remark on this clonotype: Compared with germline, one end of the junction differs, possibly owing to a read error. The chain employs TRBV11-3 and TRBJ2-5, with a tentative D call TRBD2 (6 bases). Germline CDR1 and CDR2: SGHNT and YENEEA. This CDR3 spans 16 amino acids. DNA for the CDR3: TGTGCCAGCAGCTTAGAAACGGGACTGGCCCAAGAGACCCATTACTTC. Protein product: CASSLETGLAQETHYF. Together with reference TRBV11-3 and TRBJ2-5, the CDR3 gives the full variable domain: EAGVVQSPRYKIIEKKQPVAFWCNPISGHNTLYWYLQNLGQGPELLIRYENEEAVDDSQLPKDRFSAERLKGVDSTLKIQPAELGDSAVYLCASSLETGLAQETHYFGPGTRLLVL.

This clonotype has a count of ten or more. This sequence joins TRBV6-2 or TRBV6-3 and TRBJ2-7; 7 bases fit TRBD1. Germline CDR1 is MNHEY and CDR2 is SVGEGT. The CDR3 covers 14 residues. V trimming: 5 bases; J trimming: 2 bases; junction bases outside the gene matches: 6. DNA of the CDR3: TGTGCCAGCAGTACGGGACAGCCTCCCTACGAGCAGTACTTC. It yields the protein CASSTGQPPYEQYF.

A word on this clonotype: The junction does not match germline at one end; this may be a read error. The chain has TRBV24-1 and TRBJ2-5; D may be TRBD1 (6 bases). The germline V gene has CDR1 KGHDR and CDR2 SFDVKD. This CDR3 comprises 15 residues. The CDR3 is CAASDLRGGQETQYF. DNA for the CDR3: TGTGCCGCCAGTGATTTGCGAGGGGGCCAAGAGACCCAGTACTTC.

A note on this clonotype: A much bigger clone sits one base away, suggesting this may be a read error. V is TRBV5-6 and J is TRBJ2-1, with D unresolved. Trimming cost V 1 base and J 10 bases, with 6 bases left between them. The CDR3 is 11 amino acids. Germline loops: CDR1 SGHDT, CDR2 YYEEEE. DNA of the CDR3: TGTGCCAGCAGCTTGCCCGACGAGCAGTTCTTC. It translates to CASSLPDEQFF. Drawing the rest from reference TRBV5-6 and TRBJ2-1, the complete variable domain is DAGVTQSPTHLIKTRGQQVTLRCSPKSGHDTVSWYQQALGQGPQFIFQYYEEEERQRGNFPDRFSGHQFPNYSSELNVNALLLGDSALYLCASSLPDEQFFGPGTRLTVL.

About this clonotype: A read error may be the cause here, since a much bigger clone is one base away. V and J are TRBV6-1 and TRBJ2-1, with 11 bases identical to TRBD2. In germline, CDR1 is MNHNS, CDR2 SASEGT. CDR3 length: 15 amino acids. The V and J ends lost 2 bases and 10 bases, in that order; junction bases with no gene match: 7. In DNA form, the CDR3 reads TGTGCCAGCAGTGAACTTAGCGGGAGGGATAGGGAGCAGTTCTTC. Amino acids: CASSELSGRDREQFF.

This rearrangement joins TRBV28 to TRBJ2-3; D is unresolved. The CDR3 runs 14 residues. Trimming pared 8 bases from V and 3 bases from J, leaving 15 bases between. Germline loops: CDR1 MDHEN, CDR2 SYDVKM. CDR3 residues: CASESEMGTDTQYF. The CDR3 region has the DNA TGTGCCAGCGAAAGCGAGATGGGGACAGATACGCAGTATTTT. The entire variable domain, with the rest obtained from reference TRBV28 and TRBJ2-3, is as follows: DVKVTQSSRYLVKRTGEKVFLECVQDMDHENMFWYRQDPGLGLRLIYFSYDVKMKEKGDIPEGYSVSREKKERFSLILESASTNQTSMYLCASESEMGTDTQYFGPGTRLTVL.

Concerning this clonotype: At one end the junction does not follow the germline gene, possibly because of a read error. The CDR3 DNA sequence: TGTGCCAGCAGCATCGACAGGGGGCATAATTCAGCCCACCACTTC. Protein product: CASSIDRGHNSAHHF. The chain links TRBV11-1 to TRBJ1-6, with 10 bases that match TRBD1. CDR1 is SGHAT, CDR2 FQDESV, per germline (reference sequence). The CDR3 spans 15 residues.

This clonotype was observed at least ten times. The chain employs TRBV4-1 and TRBJ2-7; perhaps TRBD2 as D (5 bases). CDR3 length equals 12 residues. The V end lost 4 bases, the J end lost 9 bases, and 13 bases lay between the germline ends. CDR1 MGHRA and CDR2 YSYEKL come from the germline V gene. The CDR3 nucleotides are TGCGCCAGCAGCCTAGTAGGAGGTGTGCAGTACTTC. It encodes CASSLVGGVQYF.

Details on this clonotype: A much larger clone lies a single base off, so this may be a read error. Lacking the conserved final phenylalanine or tryptophan, this CDR3 likely reflects a read error. V and J are TRBV14 and TRBJ1-6; 7 nucleotides match TRBD1. The germline CDR1 and CDR2 sequences are SGHDN and FVKESK. This CDR3 is 15 amino acids long. V dropped 0 bases and J dropped 10; count of bases not matched to a gene: 6. The CDR3 nucleotides are TGTGCCAGCAGCCAAGAAGGAGGGGGCGTCTCACCCCTCCACTCT. Encoded protein: CASSQEGGGVSPLHS.

This clonotype was recorded many times. The chain combines TRBV29-1 with TRBJ1-2; 8 positions agree with TRBD1. CDR1 and CDR2 (germline): SQVTM, ANQGSEA. This CDR3 spans 11 amino acids. With V trimmed by 5 bases and J by 5 bases, 1 base remained unmatched. The CDR3 coding sequence is TGCAGCGTTCAGGGGGCATATGGCTACACCTTC. It translates to CSVQGAYGYTF.

The count of this clonotype is one. This sequence joins TRBV11-3 and TRBJ2-1, with TRBD2 matching 11 bases. CDR3 length equals 15 residues. Germline V lookup: CDR1 SGHNT, CDR2 YENEEA. J was trimmed by 13 bases and V by 7 bases; bases with no gene match: 15. DNA of the CDR3: TGTGCCAGCAACCTTACTGGGACTAGCGGAGCAGACCAGTTCTTC. This encodes CASNLTGTSGADQFF.

A single count supports this clonotype. One base away lies a much larger clone, so this may be a sequencing read error. Lacking the conserved final phenylalanine or tryptophan, this CDR3 likely reflects a read error. The chain couples TRBV6-5 to TRBJ1-1; TRBD1 is a possible D gene (6 bases). Per germline, CDR1 MNHEY and CDR2 SVGAGI. The CDR3 is 14 residues long. The V and J ends lost 4 bases and 5 bases respectively, with 14 bases between them. For the CDR3, the DNA is TGTGCCAGCAGTTTACAGGGCCTGCGGACTGAAGCTTTCTAT. Translation: CASSLQGLRTEAFY.

The chain joins TRBV2 to TRBJ2-3; 10 nucleotides match TRBD2. CDR1 and CDR2 from the germline V gene are SNHLY and FYNNEI. J gave up 3 bases and V 5 bases, and 5 bases lay outside the gene matches. This CDR3 has 15 residues. CDR3 residues: CASSIAGGGTDTQYF. As DNA, the CDR3 is TGTGCCAGCAGTATAGCGGGAGGAGGTACAGATACGCAGTATTTT.

About this clonotype: This may stem from a read error, because a much larger clone lies one nucleotide away. The chain combines TRBV6-1 with TRBJ2-1, with unresolved D. The germline CDR1 and CDR2 sequences are MNHNS and SASEGT. The CDR3 has 13 amino acids. Here the CDR3 reads CASRIDMYNERFF. The DNA for the CDR3 is TGTGCCAGCAGGATAGACATGTACAATGAGCGGTTCTTC.